This record looks at one T cell receptor beta chain sequence and its context. Generated by immunoSEQ multiplex PCR, the TCRdb table keeps only in-frame clones and is missing some. The sample comprises about 270,000 clones, 70% to 90% of which are singletons, and over 4% rests with the top ten. This entry is derived from a study of blood T cell repertoires in COVID-19. The CDR3 has 14 residues. V lost 0 bases to trimming and J lost 6 bases, with 9 bases between them. The germline V gene has CDR1 LGHNA and CDR2 YSLEER. This TCR came from a woman under 40 with acute COVID-19. Source material: PBMCs or T cells enriched from blood (not recorded which). The rearrangement uses TRBV4-3 and TRBJ2-1; D call uncertain. For the CDR3, the DNA is TGCGCCAGCAGCCAAGACTATAACTTCAATGAGCAGTTCTTC. It yields the protein CASSQDYNFNEQFF.